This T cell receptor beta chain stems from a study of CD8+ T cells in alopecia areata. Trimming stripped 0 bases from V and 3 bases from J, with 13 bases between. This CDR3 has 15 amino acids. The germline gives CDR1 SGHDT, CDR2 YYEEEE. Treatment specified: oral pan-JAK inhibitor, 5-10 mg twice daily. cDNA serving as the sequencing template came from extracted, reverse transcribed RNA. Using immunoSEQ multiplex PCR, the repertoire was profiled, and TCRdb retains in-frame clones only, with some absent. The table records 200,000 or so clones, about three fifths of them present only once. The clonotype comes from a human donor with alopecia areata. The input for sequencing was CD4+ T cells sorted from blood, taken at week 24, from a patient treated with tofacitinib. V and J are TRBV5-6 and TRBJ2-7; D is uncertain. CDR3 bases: TGTGCCAGCAGCTTGGATCTAGGTCGGATCTACGAGCAGTACTTC. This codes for CASSLDLGRIYEQYF.